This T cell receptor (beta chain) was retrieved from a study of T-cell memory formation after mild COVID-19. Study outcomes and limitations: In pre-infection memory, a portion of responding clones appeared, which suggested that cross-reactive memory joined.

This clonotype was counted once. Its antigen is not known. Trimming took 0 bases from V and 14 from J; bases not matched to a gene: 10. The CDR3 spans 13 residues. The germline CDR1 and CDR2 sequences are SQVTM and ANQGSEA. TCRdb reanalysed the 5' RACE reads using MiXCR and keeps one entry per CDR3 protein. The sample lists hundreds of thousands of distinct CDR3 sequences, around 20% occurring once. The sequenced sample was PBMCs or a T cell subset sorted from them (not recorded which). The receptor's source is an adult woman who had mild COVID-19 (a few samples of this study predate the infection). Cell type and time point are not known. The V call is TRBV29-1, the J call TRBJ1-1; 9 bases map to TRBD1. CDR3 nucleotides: TGCAGCGTTGAAGATCTTTGGGGACAGGGTTTATTCTTT. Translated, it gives CSVEDLWGQGLFF.